This T cell receptor (beta chain) emerged from a study of T-cell reconstitution after alpha-beta-depleted transplantation in children. Findings and limits, study-wide: Newly made T cells mostly supplied T-cell counts and diversity one year after transplant. Several hundred graft clones that had expanded were reportedly the source of alpha-beta T cells about two months after transplant. Some patients' high day-60 TCRbeta diversity was attributed to recipient cells surviving conditioning.

This clonotype has ten or more counts. Its cognate antigen is unknown. The CDR3 is 15 amino acids. J was trimmed by 2 bases and V by 4 bases; bases with no gene match: 7. CDR1 is SGHKS and CDR2 is YYEKEE in the germline V gene (reference sequence). Unique molecular identifiers featured in how the TCRbeta library was prepared. TCRdb re-derived calls from the PCR reads in MiXCR, one entry per CDR3 protein. This repertoire shows under 400,000 distinct CDR3 sequences, approximately 23% found once; its top ten account for approximately 11%. This sample comprised PBMCs, mostly from graft donor cells, obtained 180 days after TCRalphabeta/CD19-depleted stem cell transplant. The origin of this receptor is a male patient aged 10-17 years who had a stem cell transplant for acute lymphoblastic leukemia, so the T cells may come from the graft donor. The gene calls are TRBV5-5 and TRBJ2-5; 8 bases line up with TRBD1. CDR3 in amino acids: CASSPPGQEQETQYF. CDR3 nucleotide sequence: TGTGCCAGCAGCCCCCCGGGACAGGAGCAAGAGACCCAGTACTTC.